This T cell receptor (beta chain) is drawn from a study of shared clonotypes between healthy human individuals. About this clone: No antigen is known for it.

Genomic DNA from each subset was divided evenly over several immunoSEQ plates. Some clones are missing from TCRdb's copy, which holds only in-frame ones; the method was immunoSEQ multiplex PCR. Of roughly 1,000,000 clones in the sample, 75% to 85% are singletons; the top ten hold under 0.6%. The CDR3 sequence is 14 residues long. Trimming left V 0 bases short and J 7 bases short, with 13 bases between. Germline CDR1 and CDR2: SGHTS and YDEGEE. Healthy HIV-negative adults without recent acute infections or vaccinations served as donors. Study findings and constraints: Incomplete sequencing of sorted subsets was indicated by rarefaction despite large depth.

The chain combines TRBV5-8 with TRBJ1-2; D remains unclear. The source material was memory CD4+ T cells from PBMCs. Subset specified: CD45RA-negative fraction. The receptor was derived from a man aged 18 to 35 in good health. Some clones in this sample may be carry-over from other donors' samples. The CDR3 region is CASSLAAPAFGYTF. For the CDR3, the DNA is TGTGCCAGCAGCTTGGCTGCCCCGGCGTTTGGCTACACCTTC.